This T cell receptor beta chain was recovered during a study of blood T cell repertoires in COVID-19. Study-level background: The study drew acute and convalescent COVID-19 samples from the United States, Italy and Spain. Sources were T cells, B-cell-depleted T cells, or PBMCs; the material itself was cDNA or gDNA.

CDR3 length equals 14 residues. In germline, CDR1 is LNHDA, CDR2 SQIVND (reference sequence). V lost 7 bases and J 4 bases, leaving 16 bases between the germline ends. Per the original data handling: Quantification of nucleated cells was approximated via reference gene primer amplification. Sequenced by immunoSEQ multiplex PCR; TCRdb stores in-frame clones only, minus some. V, J and clone size are those of that table, while D and trimming were read from the DNA. This table has 150,000 to 200,000 clones, approximately 80% appearing once. The sequenced material came from peripheral blood. The chain uses TRBV19 and TRBJ2-5; D is perhaps TRBD2 (6 bases). The TCR sequence derives from a woman between 55 and 75 years old with acute or convalescent COVID-19. The DNA for the CDR3 is TGTGCCAGTACCCCGAGGGGAGGAGCAGAGACCCAGTACTTC. The encoded protein is CASTPRGGAETQYF.